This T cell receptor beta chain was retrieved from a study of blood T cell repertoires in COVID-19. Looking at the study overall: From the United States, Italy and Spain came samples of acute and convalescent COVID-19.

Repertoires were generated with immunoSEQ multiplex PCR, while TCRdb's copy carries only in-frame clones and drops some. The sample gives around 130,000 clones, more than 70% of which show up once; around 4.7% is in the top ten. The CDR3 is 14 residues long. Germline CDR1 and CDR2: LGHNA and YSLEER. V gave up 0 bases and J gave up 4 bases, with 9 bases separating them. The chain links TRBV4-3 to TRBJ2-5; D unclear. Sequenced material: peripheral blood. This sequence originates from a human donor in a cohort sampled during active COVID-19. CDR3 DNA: TGCGCCAGCAGCCAAGAGTGGTACGGAGAGACCCAGTACTTC. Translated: CASSQEWYGETQYF.